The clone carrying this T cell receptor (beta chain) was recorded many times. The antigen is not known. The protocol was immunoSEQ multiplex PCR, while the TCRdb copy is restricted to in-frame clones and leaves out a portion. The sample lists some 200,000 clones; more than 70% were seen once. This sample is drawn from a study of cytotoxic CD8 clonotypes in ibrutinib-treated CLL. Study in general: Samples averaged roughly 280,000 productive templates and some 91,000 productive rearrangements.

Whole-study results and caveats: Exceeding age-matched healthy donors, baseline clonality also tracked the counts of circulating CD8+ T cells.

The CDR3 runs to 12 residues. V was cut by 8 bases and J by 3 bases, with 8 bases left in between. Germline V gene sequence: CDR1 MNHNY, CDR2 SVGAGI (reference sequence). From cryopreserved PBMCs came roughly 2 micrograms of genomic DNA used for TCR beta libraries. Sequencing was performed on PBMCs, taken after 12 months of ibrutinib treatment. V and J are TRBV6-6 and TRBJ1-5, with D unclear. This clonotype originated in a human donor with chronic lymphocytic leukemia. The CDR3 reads CASQEPNQPQHF. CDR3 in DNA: TGTGCCAGCCAAGAGCCCAATCAGCCCCAGCATTTT.